The next 30 T cell receptor beta chains were all read from a single sample in a study of T-cell reconstitution after alpha-beta-depleted transplantation in children. It was with unique molecular identifiers that the TCRbeta library was prepared. TCRdb independently ran MiXCR on the PCR reads; one entry per CDR3 protein. The profile shows 190,000 or so distinct CDR3 sequences, about 15% of them singletons. This sample comprised PBMCs from the stem cell graft donor, obtained from the stem cell graft. These receptors were obtained from a human donor who donated a stem cell graft to a child with acute lymphoblastic leukemia.

Concerning this clonotype itself: A read error may explain this, as a much larger clone is one base away. V usage is TRBV12-3 or TRBV12-4 and J usage is TRBJ2-2; no clear D gene. CDR3 length: 15 amino acids. The ends were cut back, 2 bases at V and 3 bases at J, with 10 bases in the middle. CDR3 sequence reads: CASSLNAGDTGELFF. The CDR3 bases are TGTGCCAGCAGTTTAAATGCAGGAGACACCGGGGAGCTGTTTTTT.

The sample holds many counts of this clonotype. The J gene is TRBJ2-3, the V gene TRBV5-1; the D call may be TRBD1 or TRBD2 (5 bases each). With 2 bases removed from V and 5 bases from J, the gap between germline ends came to 12 bases. Germline CDR1 reads SGHRS; CDR2 reads YFSETQ. The CDR3 sequence is 14 residues long. The CDR3 nucleotides are TGCGCCAGCAGCTTCCGGGGCTCCCGAGATACGCAGTATTTT. This gives the protein CASSFRGSRDTQYF.

This clonotype was observed many times. The chain combines TRBV7-9 with TRBJ2-5; 7 positions match TRBD2. Trimming cost V 2 bases and J 6 bases; bases outside gene matches: 6. Per the germline V gene, CDR1 is SEHNR and CDR2 is FQNEAQ (reference sequence). The CDR3 has 14 residues. CDR3 protein: CASSLTSGGKTQYF. The CDR3 region has the DNA TGTGCCAGCAGCTTAACTTCCGGGGGGAAGACCCAGTACTTC.

The table lists this clonotype with a few counts. This chain links TRBV5-1 with TRBJ1-6, with 8 positions matching TRBD1. In germline, CDR1 is SGHRS, CDR2 YFSETQ. The J segment lost 4 bases and the V segment lost 4 bases, leaving 7 bases of the junction unmatched. The CDR3 has 16 amino acids. CDR3 nucleotide sequence: TGCGCCAGCAGCCCGACGGACAGGGTTTATAATTCACCCCTCCACTTT. Encoded protein: CASSPTDRVYNSPLHF.

This clonotype has more than one count but fewer than ten. J is TRBJ1-2 and V is TRBV6-5, with no clear D. V was clipped by 0 bases and J by 8 bases, with 16 bases between them. The CDR3 runs to 15 residues. Looked up from germline, CDR1 is MNHEY and CDR2 is SVGAGI. The CDR3 nucleotides are TGTGCCAGCAGTTACTCGGCCCCCAGGCCCTCGGGCTACACCTTC. Amino acids: CASSYSAPRPSGYTF.

The CDR3, as DNA: TGCAGTGCCACCCCGGGGCTCCTCTCGGGGGAGCAGTACTTC. Protein product: CSATPGLLSGEQYF. This chain joins TRBV20-1 and TRBJ2-7; possibly TRBD1 or TRBD2 for D (5 bases each). V dropped 6 bases and J dropped 7 bases, with 22 bases sitting between them. From germline, CDR1 is DFQATT and CDR2 SNEGSKA (reference sequence). The CDR3 consists of 14 residues.

This clonotype has a count of ten or more. The V gene is TRBV20-1, the J gene TRBJ2-5, with 10 positions matching TRBD2. This CDR3 has 13 residues. Germline V CDR1 and CDR2: DFQATT, SNEGSKA (reference sequence). With V trimmed by 4 bases and J by 5 bases, 4 bases remained unmatched. For the CDR3, the DNA is TGCAGTGCTAATAGCGGGAGGCTGGAGACCCAGTACTTC. The encoded protein is CSANSGRLETQYF.

This clonotype appeared many times. CDR3 loop: CASASHAASADTQYF. The CDR3 DNA reads TGTGCCAGCGCTTCCCATGCCGCGAGCGCAGATACGCAGTATTTT. This chain connects TRBV5-4 to TRBJ2-3; D call uncertain. CDR1 and CDR2 (germline): SGHNT, YYREEE (reference sequence). This CDR3 has 15 amino acids. V shed 7 bases and J shed 4 bases, with 19 bases lying between them.

J is TRBJ2-7 and V is TRBV19; D gene ambiguous. The CDR3 sequence is 16 residues long. Germline assignment: CDR1 LNHDA and CDR2 SQIVND (reference sequence). Between the trimmed V and J ends, which lost 5 bases and 4 bases, there was a span of 21 bases. The CDR3 here is CASSRQSGRFQYEQYF. The CDR3 region has the DNA TGTGCCAGTAGTCGACAATCTGGAAGGTTCCAATACGAGCAGTACTTC.

This clonotype was observed at least ten times. The V and J genes are TRBV28 and TRBJ2-1; TRBD2 matches at 11 bases. Germline V gene sequence: CDR1 MDHEN, CDR2 SYDVKM. With V trimmed by 5 bases and J by 9 bases, 6 bases remained unmatched. The CDR3 runs 14 residues. The CDR3 nucleotides are TGTGCCAGCAGTGGGACTAGCGGAGTAGGTGAGCAGTTCTTC. It encodes CASSGTSGVGEQFF. Filled out from reference TRBV28 and TRBJ2-1, the complete variable domain reads DVKVTQSSRYLVKRTGEKVFLECVQDMDHENMFWYRQDPGLGLRLIYFSYDVKMKEKGDIPEGYSVSREKKERFSLILESASTNQTSMYLCASSGTSGVGEQFFGPGTRLTVL.

The sample holds a few counts of this clonotype. J is TRBJ2-5 and V is TRBV5-5, with D maybe TRBD2 (7 bases). Germline V gene data show CDR1 as SGHKS and CDR2 as YYEKEE (reference sequence). V was cut by 3 bases and J by 5 bases, with 20 bases left in between. This CDR3 is built from 16 residues. CDR3 DNA: TGTGCCAGCAGCTGGGGGGGGAGGGGGGCGGTGGAGACCCAGTACTTC. This codes for CASSWGGRGAVETQYF.

At least ten counts were recorded for this clonotype. This chain links TRBV7-6 with TRBJ2-1; 7 bases are shared with TRBD2. The junction had 8 bases not matched to a gene; V was cut back by 6 bases and J by 6 bases. CDR1 and CDR2 (germline): SGHVS, FNYEAQ. This CDR3 region has 14 residues. This CDR3 reads CASSPGTTRNEQFF. In DNA form, the CDR3 reads TGTGCCAGCAGTCCCGGGACTACACGCAATGAGCAGTTCTTC.

This clonotype has a count of ten or more. This chain joins TRBV20-1 and TRBJ2-1; D is unclear. This CDR3 has 14 residues. Germline values: CDR1 DFQATT, CDR2 SNEGSKA (reference sequence). V lost 1 base and J lost 2, with 9 bases in between. DNA for the CDR3: TGCAGTGCTAGAGCGGGTAATCCCTACAATGAGCAGTTCTTC. Protein: CSARAGNPYNEQFF.

About this clonotype itself: A much larger clone lies one base from this, so it may be a read error. The J gene is TRBJ2-5, the V gene TRBV12-3 or TRBV12-4, with TRBD1 matching 10 bases. The CDR3 runs 17 residues. J gave up 2 bases and V 10 bases, and 16 bases lay outside the gene matches. Here the CDR3 reads CANCTGTGAGGQETQYF. CDR3 coding DNA: TGTGCCAACTGTACCGGGACAGGGGCTGGAGGGCAAGAGACCCAGTACTTC.

This clonotype occurred many times. This chain joins TRBV5-1 and TRBJ2-3; no definite D call. Per germline, CDR1 SGHRS and CDR2 YFSETQ. The CDR3 runs to 14 residues. V dropped 1 base and J dropped 0 bases, with 6 bases sitting between them. CDR3 residues: CASSLTPSTDTQYF. The CDR3 DNA sequence: TGCGCCAGCAGCTTGACCCCTAGCACAGATACGCAGTATTTT.

The CDR3 region has the DNA TGCGCCAGCACCCTCACGGGCGGTGAAGCTTTCTTT. Residues: CASTLTGGEAFF. The chain carries TRBV5-1 and TRBJ1-1; D call uncertain. CDR1 is SGHRS, CDR2 YFSETQ, per germline. Trimming shortened V by 6 bases and J by 7 bases, and 13 bases separated the two germline ends. The CDR3 extends over 12 amino acids.

This clonotype has ten or more counts. The rearrangement joins TRBV29-1 to TRBJ2-1; 8 bases are shared with TRBD2. Germline CDR1 SQVTM, CDR2 ANQGSEA. Germline trimming cut 4 bases from V and 4 bases from J; bases unmatched to any gene: 6. This CDR3 comprises 14 residues. In DNA, the CDR3 is TGCAGCGTTGTACGTGTAGCGGGATACAATGAGCAGTTCTTC. Encoded protein: CSVVRVAGYNEQFF.

This clonotype was recorded many times. The V call is TRBV20-1, the J call TRBJ2-3; 14 nucleotides align to TRBD2. Germline V lookup: CDR1 DFQATT, CDR2 SNEGSKA (reference sequence). The CDR3 is made up of 16 amino acids. With V trimmed by 6 bases and J by 4 bases, 9 bases remained unmatched. As DNA, the CDR3 is TGCAGTGCAAAGGGACTAGCGGGAGTACCCCCAGATACGCAGTATTTT. It is translated as CSAKGLAGVPPDTQYF.

This clonotype was seen repeatedly, ten times or more. V gene TRBV19 combines with J gene TRBJ1-5, with 7 bases fitting TRBD1. Germline values: CDR1 LNHDA, CDR2 SQIVND (reference sequence). V gave up 7 bases and J gave up 6 bases; unmatched junction bases: 6. This CDR3 comprises 13 residues. As DNA, the CDR3 is TGTGCCAGTACCTTCGACAGGGCTCAGCCCCAGCATTTT. Translating gives CASTFDRAQPQHF. Drawing the rest from reference TRBV19 and TRBJ1-5, the complete variable domain is DGGITQSPKYLFRKEGQNVTLSCEQNLNHDAMYWYRQDPGQGLRLIYYSQIVNDFQKGDIAEGYSVSREKKESFPLTVTSAQKNPTAFYLCASTFDRAQPQHFGDGTRLSIL.

This clonotype has ten or more counts. V usage is TRBV20-1 and J usage is TRBJ2-5; D unresolved. Germline CDR1 and CDR2: DFQATT and SNEGSKA (reference sequence). The germline V and J ends were trimmed by 5 bases and 3 bases, with 13 bases remaining between them. The CDR3 runs to 13 residues. CDR3 sequence (DNA): TGCAGTGCTCCCCCCGCGGAAGAAGAGACCCAGTACTTC. Protein: CSAPPAEEETQYF.

The sample holds many counts of this clonotype. An end of the junction does not agree with germline; a read error may underlie this. The rearrangement joins TRBV20-1 to TRBJ1-3, with D uncertain. Germline values: CDR1 DFQATT, CDR2 SNEGSKA (reference sequence). The CDR3 sequence is 13 residues long. The CDR3 sequence: CSTRIPSGNTIYF. The CDR3 DNA is TGCAGTACTAGGATCCCCTCTGGAAACACCATATATTTT.

This clonotype was counted many times. V usage is TRBV5-5 and J usage is TRBJ2-7; 9 positions match TRBD1. The trim removed 4 bases at V and 7 bases at J, leaving 9 bases unmatched. The CDR3 length is 14 residues. Germline CDR1 SGHKS, CDR2 YYEKEE (reference sequence). The CDR3 nucleotides read TGTGCCAGCAGCCCGGGACAGGGATCAAGAGAGCAGTACTTC. As protein: CASSPGQGSREQYF.

The DNA for the CDR3 is TGCAGCGTTGCGGGAGACAGTCATAGCAATCAGCCCCAGCATTTT. Translation gives CSVAGDSHSNQPQHF. The rearrangement joins TRBV29-1 to TRBJ1-5, with D perhaps TRBD1 (5 bases). Germline-derived CDR1 and CDR2 are SQVTM and ANQGSEA. V was cut by 4 bases and J by 0 bases, with 13 bases left in between. The CDR3 has 15 amino acids. Drawing the rest from reference TRBV29-1 and TRBJ1-5, the complete variable domain is SAVISQKPSRDICQRGTSLTIQCQVDSQVTMMFWYRQQPGQSLTLIATANQGSEATYESGFVIDKFPISRPNLTFSTLTVSNMSPEDSSIYLCSVAGDSHSNQPQHFGDGTRLSIL.

The table lists this clonotype with many counts. This chain links TRBV29-1 with TRBJ2-5, with a weak D call TRBD1 (8 bases). Per the germline V gene, CDR1 is SQVTM and CDR2 is ANQGSEA. Trimming took 5 bases from V and 4 from J, leaving 14 bases between them. The CDR3 length is 13 residues. The CDR3 DNA reads TGCAGCGTTACGGACAGGGAGGGAGAGACCCAGTACTTC. Amino acid sequence: CSVTDREGETQYF.

On this clonotype: A much bigger clone sits one base away, suggesting this may be a read error. The rearrangement joins TRBV11-3 to TRBJ2-1, with D perhaps TRBD1 (6 bases). The CDR3 has 13 residues. The V end was cut by 5 bases, the J end by 5 bases, with 10 bases between. Germline V gene data show CDR1 as SGHNT and CDR2 as YENEEA. The CDR3 is CASSTDRHNEQFF. The CDR3 DNA is TGTGCCAGCAGCACCGACAGGCACAATGAGCAGTTCTTC.

This clonotype was detected only a few times. V gene TRBV11-3 combines with J gene TRBJ2-1; D unclear. V was pared by 2 bases and J by 6 bases, with 14 bases between. The CDR3 has 15 residues. Germline V gene lookup returns CDR1 SGHNT and CDR2 YENEEA. Written as DNA, the CDR3 is TGTGCCAGCAGCTTATTCCCCCGGTCGGGCAATGAGCAGTTCTTC. This translates into CASSLFPRSGNEQFF.

The chain recombines TRBV19 with TRBJ2-7; D unclear. The germline V gene encodes CDR1 LNHDA and CDR2 SQIVND (reference sequence). This CDR3 has 14 residues. Trimming shortened V by 3 bases and J by 0 bases, and 9 bases separated the two germline ends. CDR3 loop: CASSMGKSSYEQYF. The CDR3 DNA is TGTGCCAGTAGTATGGGAAAGAGCTCCTACGAGCAGTACTTC.

In its sample, this clonotype was seen many times. The J gene is TRBJ1-5, the V gene TRBV10-3, with D perhaps matching TRBD1 (5 bases). The ends were cut back, 4 bases at V and 1 base at J, with 14 bases in the middle. The germline V gene has CDR1 ENHRY and CDR2 SYGVKD. The CDR3 is 16 residues long. In DNA form, the CDR3 reads TGTGCCATCAGTGCCCACGGCGGGGGGAGCAATCAGCCCCAGCATTTT. Its protein product is CAISAHGGGSNQPQHF.

There are many counts of this clonotype. V usage is TRBV5-1 and J usage is TRBJ2-1; the match to TRBD2 covers 7 bases. Germline V gene sequence: CDR1 SGHRS, CDR2 YFSETQ. The CDR3 has 15 amino acids. The V segment lost 1 base and the J segment 3 bases; nucleotides outside the gene matches: 4. In DNA, the CDR3 is TGCGCCAGCAGCTTGCTAGCGGATGGCTACAATGAGCAGTTCTTC. It specifies CASSLLADGYNEQFF.

Details on this clonotype: A much larger clone is a single base away; this may be a read error. The chain links TRBV5-1 to TRBJ1-1; 7 positions agree with TRBD1. CDR1 SGHRS and CDR2 YFSETQ come from the germline V gene. The CDR3 runs 14 residues. The CDR3 is CARSPGQPYTEAFF. CDR3 coding DNA: TGCGCCCGCAGCCCGGGACAGCCTTACACTGAAGCTTTCTTT.